One sample yielded the 27 T cell receptor beta chains listed below, sequenced in a study of T cells after yellow fever vaccination. From the 5' RACE reads, TCRdb called clonotypes with MiXCR, one entry per CDR3 protein. The table lists 150,000 to 200,000 distinct CDR3 sequences, roughly 11% of them singletons. The material was CD8+ T cells sorted from PBMCs, obtained 15 days after the yellow fever booster vaccination. These receptors were taken from a man in his late teens or twenties who received the YFV17D yellow fever vaccine.

This rearrangement joins TRBV6-2 or TRBV6-3 to TRBJ2-7; no firm D call. V dropped 2 bases and J dropped 2 bases, with 7 bases sitting between them. Germline CDR1 MNHEY, CDR2 SVGEGT. The CDR3 consists of 13 residues. The CDR3 loop reads CASSYRWAYEQYF. Written as DNA, the CDR3 is TGTGCCAGCAGTTACAGGTGGGCCTACGAGCAGTACTTC.

The rearrangement joins TRBV29-1 to TRBJ2-1, with D hard to call. CDR3 size: 15 residues. From germline, CDR1 is SQVTM and CDR2 ANQGSEA. The V and J ends lost 2 bases and 6 bases respectively, with 17 bases between them. The CDR3: CSVEYTGLVSNEQFF. In nucleotides, the CDR3 is TGCAGCGTTGAATATACTGGCCTGGTTTCCAATGAGCAGTTCTTC.

This clonotype was seen at least ten times. The chain uses TRBV7-9 and TRBJ1-4; D call uncertain. The CDR3 contains 15 residues. From germline, CDR1 is SEHNR and CDR2 FQNEAQ (reference sequence). Between the trimmed V and J ends, which lost 3 bases and 1 base, there was a span of 9 bases. The CDR3 DNA sequence: TGTGCCAGCAGCTTCGGACCAGAAACTAATGAAAAACTGTTTTTT. It yields the protein CASSFGPETNEKLFF.

This clonotype was recorded many times. The chain recombines TRBV24-1 with TRBJ2-7; D is ambiguous. Germline-derived CDR1 and CDR2 are KGHDR and SFDVKD. The V and J ends lost 3 bases and 1 base respectively, with 15 bases between them. The CDR3 consists of 16 residues. In nucleotides, the CDR3 is TGTGCCACCAGTGATCTGATCTATGAAGCGTCCTACGAGCAGTACGTC. This codes for CATSDLIYEASYEQYV.

V usage is TRBV20-1 and J usage is TRBJ2-6; D gene unclear. The CDR3 consists of 16 residues. CDR1 DFQATT and CDR2 SNEGSKA come from the germline V gene (reference sequence). The ends were cut back, 3 bases at V and 1 base at J, with 13 bases in the middle. The CDR3 coding sequence is TGCAGTGCTAGGCCGCTCGTGAGATCTGGGGCCAACGTCCTGACTTTC. It is translated as CSARPLVRSGANVLTF.

This chain links TRBV6-1 with TRBJ2-2, with D possibly TRBD1 on 6 matching bases. This CDR3 region has 14 residues. Between the trimmed V and J ends, which lost 8 bases and 7 bases, there was a span of 17 bases. The germline V gene has CDR1 MNHNS and CDR2 SASEGT. The CDR3 region has the DNA TGTGCCAGCGCGGCAGGGGCGTATGGCGGGGAGCTGTTTTTT. It translates to CASAAGAYGGELFF.

V usage is TRBV4-1 and J usage is TRBJ2-1; 10 bases agree with TRBD1. Trimming removed 1 base from V and 4 bases from J; junction bases left unmatched: 7. This CDR3 region has 17 residues. Germline-derived CDR1 and CDR2 are MGHRA and YSYEKL. The CDR3 region is CASSQAFRTGGYNEQFF. The CDR3 DNA reads as TGCGCCAGCAGCCAAGCCTTTCGGACAGGGGGTTACAATGAGCAGTTCTTC.

This clonotype was seen more than once but under ten times. The genes are TRBV5-1 and TRBJ2-7; D remains unclear. From germline, CDR1 is SGHRS and CDR2 YFSETQ. Trimming stripped 4 bases from V and 6 bases from J, with 14 bases between. The CDR3 is 13 amino acids. The DNA for the CDR3 is TGCGCCAGCAGCCCCGTCCCAGGTCGCGAGCAGTACTTC. Protein sequence: CASSPVPGREQYF. Variable domain in full (rest from reference TRBV5-1 and TRBJ2-7): KAGVTQTPRYLIKTRGQQVTLSCSPISGHRSVSWYQQTPGQGLQFLFEYFSETQRNKGNFPGRFSGRQFSNSRSEMNVSTLELGDSALYLCASSPVPGREQYFGPGTRLTVT.

This clonotype occurred a few times. V gene TRBV29-1 combines with J gene TRBJ1-2; unclear D gene. The germline V gene encodes CDR1 SQVTM and CDR2 ANQGSEA. The CDR3 is 14 residues long. V shed 2 bases and J shed 3 bases, with 13 bases lying between them. In nucleotides, the CDR3 is TGCAGCGTTGAAATGGCCTCGGGGTACTATGGCTACACCTTC. Translating gives CSVEMASGYYGYTF.

This clonotype was seen only a few times. This chain connects TRBV6-6 to TRBJ2-1; weak D call: TRBD2 (6 bases). The CDR3 length is 15 residues. Germline V lookup: CDR1 MNHNY, CDR2 SVGAGI (reference sequence). The V and J ends lost 2 bases and 7 bases respectively, with 15 bases between them. The CDR3 nucleotides read TGTGCCAGCAGTTACATGGCGGGGCCGGGGAATGAGCAGTTCTTC. Translating it yields CASSYMAGPGNEQFF.

The rearrangement joins TRBV27 to TRBJ1-1; no definite D call. V lost 6 bases and J lost 1, with 12 bases in between. The CDR3 loop spans 14 amino acids. Germline lookup yields CDR1 MNHEY and CDR2 SMNVEV (reference sequence). The CDR3 DNA reads TGTGCCAGCAGCCTTGACACGCAGAACACTGAAGCTTTCTTT. Its protein is CASSLDTQNTEAFF.

Ten or more counts support this clonotype. The chain combines TRBV28 with TRBJ2-1; D gene uncertain. The CDR3 is 16 residues long. Germline-derived CDR1 and CDR2 are MDHEN and SYDVKM. Trimming cost V 8 bases and J 4 bases, with 21 bases left between them. The CDR3 is CASSLPPGRGYNEQFF. As DNA, the CDR3 is TGTGCCAGCTCCCTCCCCCCAGGACGTGGGTACAATGAGCAGTTCTTC.

In its sample, this clonotype was seen a few times. V is TRBV4-1 and J is TRBJ2-7; TRBD1 is a possible D gene (6 bases). Trimming stripped 0 bases from V and 1 base from J, with 10 bases between. The germline V gene encodes CDR1 MGHRA and CDR2 YSYEKL. The length of the CDR3 is 15 residues. This CDR3 reads CASSQDRTESYEQYF. The CDR3 nucleotides are TGCGCCAGCAGCCAAGATCGGACAGAGTCCTACGAGCAGTACTTC.

The V call is TRBV19, the J call TRBJ2-1; D is possibly TRBD2 (7 bases). This CDR3 comprises 11 residues. V was clipped by 3 bases and J by 16 bases, with 13 bases between them. The germline V gene has CDR1 LNHDA and CDR2 SQIVND (reference sequence). CDR3 protein: CASSIGGAPFF. Written as DNA, the CDR3 is TGTGCCAGTAGTATTGGGGGGGCGCCTTTCTTC.

Many counts were recorded for this clonotype. The chain uses TRBV6-6 and TRBJ2-2; D unclear. Trimming removed 0 bases at V and 6 bases at J, with 2 bases between. Germline CDR1 and CDR2: MNHNY and SVGAGI (reference sequence). CDR3 length equals 12 residues. The CDR3 sequence is CASSYSAGELFF. The CDR3 region has the DNA TGTGCCAGCAGTTACTCTGCCGGGGAGCTGTTTTTT.

This clonotype has at least ten counts. The chain employs TRBV7-8 and TRBJ2-1; weak D call: TRBD2 (5 bases). This CDR3 has 12 amino acids. Germline V gives CDR1 SGHVS, CDR2 FQNEAQ. The V gene lost 5 bases and the J gene lost 4 bases, with 6 bases spanning the gap. DNA of the CDR3: TGTGCCAGCAGCCGGGGATACAATGAGCAGTTCTTC. Its protein is CASSRGYNEQFF.

This clonotype came up many times. This chain links TRBV4-1 with TRBJ2-3, with D tentatively TRBD1 (5 bases). In germline, CDR1 is MGHRA, CDR2 YSYEKL. V was pared by 0 bases and J by 2 bases, with 9 bases between. The CDR3 extends over 15 amino acids. CDR3: CASSQDQGYTDTQYF. In nucleotides, the CDR3 is TGCGCCAGCAGCCAAGACCAGGGATACACAGATACGCAGTATTTT.

This chain links TRBV19 with TRBJ2-2; no firm D call. There are 16 residues in the CDR3. Trimming stripped 5 bases from V and 0 bases from J, with 13 bases between. Per germline, CDR1 LNHDA and CDR2 SQIVND (reference sequence). CDR3 bases: TGTGCCAGTAGTGGTGGTAGCCCCACGAACACCGGGGAGCTGTTTTTT. Protein product: CASSGGSPTNTGELFF.

This chain links TRBV4-1 with TRBJ1-1, with D perhaps TRBD1 (5 bases). In germline, CDR1 is MGHRA, CDR2 YSYEKL. Trimming pared 2 bases from V and 8 bases from J, leaving 15 bases between. CDR3 size: 14 residues. In DNA form, the CDR3 reads TGCGCCAGCAGCCAACAGCGCGACAGCTACGAAGCTTTCTTT. Amino acids: CASSQQRDSYEAFF.

The chain employs TRBV6-6 and TRBJ2-4; D tentatively fits TRBD1 or TRBD2 (5 bases each). V dropped 2 bases and J dropped 0 bases, with 20 bases sitting between them. The germline gives CDR1 MNHNY, CDR2 SVGAGI (reference sequence). This CDR3 spans 19 amino acids. The chain's CDR3 is CASSYVAGTGTLAKNIQYF. DNA of the CDR3: TGTGCCAGCAGTTACGTGGCAGGGACGGGCACACTAGCCAAAAACATTCAGTACTTC.

The V call is TRBV20-1, the J call TRBJ2-5; 12 positions match TRBD2. Germline V gives CDR1 DFQATT, CDR2 SNEGSKA (reference sequence). V gave up 1 base and J gave up 3 bases; unmatched junction bases: 9. This CDR3 is 17 amino acids long. CDR3 nucleotide sequence: TGCAGTGCTAGAGTTCTGATCCTAGCGGGGGGGAAAGAGACCCAGTACTTC. Its protein product is CSARVLILAGGKETQYF.

This rearrangement joins TRBV5-5 to TRBJ2-2; maybe TRBD2 (5 bases). V was clipped by 4 bases and J by 6 bases, with 10 bases between them. The CDR3 is 13 residues long. The germline gives CDR1 SGHKS, CDR2 YYEKEE (reference sequence). CDR3 coding DNA: TGTGCCAGCAGCCGGGAACCTCCCGGGGAGCTGTTTTTT. It encodes CASSREPPGELFF.

This clonotype was counted only a few times. V is TRBV28 and J is TRBJ2-1, with D unclear. The CDR3 is made up of 14 amino acids. Germline loops: CDR1 MDHEN, CDR2 SYDVKM. With 4 bases removed from V and 8 bases from J, the gap between germline ends came to 15 bases. The CDR3 nucleotides read TGTGCCAGCAGTTGGCCGGGCTCCGCCGATGAGCAGTTCTTC. Encoded protein: CASSWPGSADEQFF. Variable domain in full (rest from reference TRBV28 and TRBJ2-1): DVKVTQSSRYLVKRTGEKVFLECVQDMDHENMFWYRQDPGLGLRLIYFSYDVKMKEKGDIPEGYSVSREKKERFSLILESASTNQTSMYLCASSWPGSADEQFFGPGTRLTVL.

This rearrangement joins TRBV4-1 to TRBJ2-3; TRBD1 or TRBD2 may be the D gene (5 bases each). Germline lookup yields CDR1 MGHRA and CDR2 YSYEKL. The V end was cut by 3 bases, the J end by 5 bases, with 21 bases between. The CDR3 loop spans 17 amino acids. The CDR3 DNA follows: TGCGCCAGCAGCCAGCACGTCCGTGGGCAGGGAGTAGATACGCAGTATTTT. Its protein is CASSQHVRGQGVDTQYF.

Only a few counts were recorded for this clonotype. The chain joins TRBV7-3 to TRBJ2-1; weak D call: TRBD2 (7 bases). This CDR3 region has 15 residues. V was trimmed by 1 base and J by 7 bases, leaving 14 bases between them. Germline V CDR1 and CDR2: SGHTA, FQGTGA. The CDR3 DNA reads as TGTGCCAGCAGCTTAATGGGGGGGCCCGGGAATGAGCAGTTCTTC. Encoded protein: CASSLMGGPGNEQFF.

This clonotype appeared many times. This CDR3 reads CASSLGAGYSTDTQYF. CDR3 DNA: TGTGCCAGCAGCTTAGGCGCGGGTTATAGCACAGATACGCAGTATTTT. The chain uses TRBV7-6 and TRBJ2-3; a weak D match, TRBD2 (5 bases). Germline loops: CDR1 SGHVS, CDR2 FNYEAQ. The CDR3 has 16 amino acids. V shed 1 base and J shed 0 bases, with 11 bases lying between them. The full variable domain, completed using reference TRBV7-6 and TRBJ2-3, is GAGVSQSPRYKVTKRGQDVALRCDPISGHVSLYWYRQALGQGPEFLTYFNYEAQQDKSGLPNDRFSAERPEGSISTLTIQRTEQRDSAMYRCASSLGAGYSTDTQYFGPGTRLTVL.

Concerning this clonotype: Since the CDR3 does not end with the conserved phenylalanine or tryptophan, this likely comes from a read error. This chain links TRBV11-2 with TRBJ2-7, with a possible D match to TRBD2 (5 bases). V was cut by 5 bases and J by 0 bases, with 11 bases left in between. The CDR3 runs to 14 residues. Germline V lookup: CDR1 SGHAT, CDR2 FQNNGV. CDR3 bases: TGTGCCAGCAGCCCGGAGGAGCTCTCCTACGAGCAGTACTCC. Encoded protein: CASSPEELSYEQYS.